The sequence of this TCR beta chain was determined in a study of shared clonotypes between healthy human individuals. Study results and caveats: Sampling involved blood alone; tissue repertoires likely differ. The diversity represented, both genetic and in exposure history, was limited by few donors.

Naive CD8 populations comprised CD45RO-negative cells positively selected for CCR7, excluding terminally differentiated effector memory CD45RA+ cells. Per the germline V gene, CDR1 is SGDLS and CDR2 is YYNGEE. Deletions cut 4 bases from V and 3 bases from J, with 8 bases between. The CDR3 runs to 13 residues. Points on this clone: The antigen is undetermined.

For sorted subsets, 150 to 200 ng DNA per replicate equaled roughly 29,000 T cell genomes. Method: immunoSEQ multiplex PCR; TCRdb's copy keeps in-frame clones and lacks some. The data hold about 2.2 million clones, with just over 90% observed a single time. The chain has TRBV9 and TRBJ1-3; unclear D gene. This receptor was obtained from a man younger than 30 in good health. Some clones in this sample may be carry-over from other donors' samples. The sample taken for sequencing was naive CD8+ T cells from PBMCs. CDR3 DNA: TGTGCCAGCAGCATGGGGAGTGGAAACACCATATATTTT. This sequence encodes CASSMGSGNTIYF.